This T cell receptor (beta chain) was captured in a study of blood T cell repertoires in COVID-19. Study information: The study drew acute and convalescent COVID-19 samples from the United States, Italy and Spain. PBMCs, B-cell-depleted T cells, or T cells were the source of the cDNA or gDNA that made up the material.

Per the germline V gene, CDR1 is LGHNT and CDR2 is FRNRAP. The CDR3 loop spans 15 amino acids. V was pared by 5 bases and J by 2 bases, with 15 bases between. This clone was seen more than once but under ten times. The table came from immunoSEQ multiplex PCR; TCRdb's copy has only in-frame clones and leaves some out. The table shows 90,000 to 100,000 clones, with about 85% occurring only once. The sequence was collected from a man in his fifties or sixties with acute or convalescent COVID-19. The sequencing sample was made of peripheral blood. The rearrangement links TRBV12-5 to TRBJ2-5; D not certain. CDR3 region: CASGPPSVTQETQYF. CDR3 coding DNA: TGTGCTAGTGGTCCCCCGTCAGTTACACAAGAGACCCAGTACTTC. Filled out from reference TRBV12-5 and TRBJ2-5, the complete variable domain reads DARVTQTPRHKVTEMGQEVTMRCQPILGHNTVFWYRQTMMQGLELLAYFRNRAPLDDSGMPKDRFSAEMPDATLATLKIQPSEPRDSAVYFCASGPPSVTQETQYFGPGTRLLVL.